At least ten counts were recorded for the clone carrying this TCR beta chain. Its antigen is as yet unknown. The sample originates from a study of T-cell memory formation after mild COVID-19. Study-wide findings and caveats: What remained unconfirmed was the SARS-CoV-2 specificity of second-wave clones peaking on day 37.

This CDR3 has 13 amino acids. Deletions cut 3 bases from V and 7 bases from J, with 12 bases between. Germline CDR1 SEHNR, CDR2 FQNEAQ (reference sequence). TCRdb reanalysed the 5' RACE reads using MiXCR and keeps one entry per CDR3 protein. The sample carries roughly 200,000 distinct CDR3 sequences, 9.5% recorded once. The origin of this receptor is a man between 18 and 29 years old who had mild COVID-19 (a few samples of this study predate the infection). Cell type and time point are not known. This sequence joins TRBV7-9 and TRBJ2-5; D gene uncertain. The sequenced material came from PBMCs or a T cell subset sorted from them (not recorded which). CDR3 sequence (DNA): TGTGCCAGCAGCTTCGGGCTAGTGGTGACCCAGTACTTC. It is translated as CASSFGLVVTQYF.